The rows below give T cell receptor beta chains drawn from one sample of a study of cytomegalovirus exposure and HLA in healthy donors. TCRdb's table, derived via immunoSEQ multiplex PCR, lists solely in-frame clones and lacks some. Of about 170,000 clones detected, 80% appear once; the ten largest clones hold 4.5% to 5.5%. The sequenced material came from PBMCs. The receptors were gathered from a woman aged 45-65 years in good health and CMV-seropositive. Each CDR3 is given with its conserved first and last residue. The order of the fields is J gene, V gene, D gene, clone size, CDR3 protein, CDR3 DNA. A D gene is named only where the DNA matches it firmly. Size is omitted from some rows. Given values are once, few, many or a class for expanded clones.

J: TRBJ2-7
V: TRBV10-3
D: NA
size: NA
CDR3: CATDTDQGPYEQYF
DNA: TGTGCCACCGACACGGATCAGGGGCCCTACGAGCAGTACTTC

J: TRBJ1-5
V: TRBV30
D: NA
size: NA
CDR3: CAWTPPGHFNQPQHF
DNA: TGTGCCTGGACCCCCCCGGGACACTTTAATCAGCCCCAGCATTTT

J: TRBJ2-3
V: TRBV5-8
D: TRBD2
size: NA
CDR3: CASSPGLAGGISTDTQYF
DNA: TGTGCCAGCAGCCCTGGACTAGCGGGGGGTATAAGCACAGATACGCAGTATTTT

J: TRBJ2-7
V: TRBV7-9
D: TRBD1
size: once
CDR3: CSSSSQGYEQYF
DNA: TGTTCCAGCAGCTCACAGGGGTACGAGCAGTACTTC

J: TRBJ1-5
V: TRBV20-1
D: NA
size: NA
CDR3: CSARDGGGEHF
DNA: TGCAGTGCTAGAGACGGCGGCGGAGAGCATTTT

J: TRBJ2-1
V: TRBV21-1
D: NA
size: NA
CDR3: CASRCWRESSYNEQFF
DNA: TGTGCCAGCCGCTGTTGGCGGGAGTCCTCCTACAATGAGCAGTTCTTC

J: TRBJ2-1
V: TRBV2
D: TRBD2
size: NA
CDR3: CASRWGTAPAGGSNEQFF
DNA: TGTGCCAGCAGGTGGGGAACGGCTCCAGCGGGGGGGAGCAATGAGCAGTTCTTC

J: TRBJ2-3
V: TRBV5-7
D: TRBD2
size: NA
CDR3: CASLSAGIFPSTDTQYF
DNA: TGTGCCAGCCTTTCAGCGGGGATATTCCCTAGCACAGATACGCAGTATTTT

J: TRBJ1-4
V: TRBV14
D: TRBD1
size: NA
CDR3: CASSRPGGGEKLFF
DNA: TGTGCCAGCAGTCGTCCAGGGGGCGGTGAAAAACTGTTTTTT

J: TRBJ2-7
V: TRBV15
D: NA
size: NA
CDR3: CATSRDRGERDEQYF
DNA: TGTGCCACCAGCAGAGACAGGGGTGAACGAGACGAGCAGTACTTC

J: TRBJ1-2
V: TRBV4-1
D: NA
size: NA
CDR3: CASSRQETRGGYTF
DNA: TGCGCCAGCAGCCGCCAGGAGACTCGGGGTGGCTACACCTTC

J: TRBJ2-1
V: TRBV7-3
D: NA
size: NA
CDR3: CASSLSGGISYNEQFF
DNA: TGTGCCAGCAGCTTAAGTGGAGGTATCTCCTACAATGAGCAGTTCTTC

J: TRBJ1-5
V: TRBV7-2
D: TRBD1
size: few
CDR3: CASSQTGGRQPQHF
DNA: TGTGCCAGCAGCCAGACAGGGGGCCGTCAGCCCCAGCATTTT

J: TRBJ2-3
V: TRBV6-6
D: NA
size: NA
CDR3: CASSYGTGDTQYF
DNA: TGTGCCAGCAGTTACGGTACGGGAGATACGCAGTATTTT

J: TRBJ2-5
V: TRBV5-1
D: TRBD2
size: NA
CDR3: CASSLALAVQETQYF
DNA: TGCGCCAGCAGCTTGGCCCTAGCGGTCCAAGAGACCCAGTACTTC

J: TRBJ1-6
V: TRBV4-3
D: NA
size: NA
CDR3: CASSLTGTRPNPLHF
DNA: TGCGCCAGCTCTCTCACCGGGACAAGGCCAAACCCCCTCCACTTT